These T cell receptor beta chains were read from a single sample in a study of T cell responses to AZD1222 COVID-19 vaccine. Using immunoSEQ multiplex PCR, the repertoire was profiled, and TCRdb retains in-frame clones only, with some absent. The sample records more than 95,000 clones, 85% to 90% being singletons. Source: peripheral blood, taken on day 0 of AZD1222 vaccination. Source of these receptors: an adult in good health. Both conserved end residues are trimmed from each CDR3. Each record gives: CDR3 protein, J gene, V gene.

CDR3 protein: ASSARQGEGGNEQF
J gene: TRBJ2-1
V gene: TRBV3-1/TRBV3-2

CDR3 protein: ASSEGRLTTEAF
J gene: TRBJ1-1
V gene: TRBV28

CDR3 protein: ASSLWAGGEGYT
J gene: TRBJ1-2
V gene: TRBV27

CDR3 protein: ASSDTGWTEAF
J gene: TRBJ1-1
V gene: TRBV19

CDR3 protein: ASSYQTSGGAGEQF
J gene: TRBJ2-1
V gene: TRBV6-6

CDR3 protein: SVEDDGYGEKLF
J gene: TRBJ1-4
V gene: TRBV29-1

CDR3 protein: ASSPRSGSSYNEQF
J gene: TRBJ2-1
V gene: TRBV18

CDR3 protein: ASSQQQATEQY
J gene: TRBJ2-7
V gene: TRBV3-1/TRBV3-2

CDR3 protein: ATQVERNQPQH
J gene: TRBJ1-5
V gene: TRBV2

CDR3 protein: ASSLGQPSGANVLT
J gene: TRBJ2-6
V gene: TRBV7-3

CDR3 protein: ASSTSGQGANEAF
J gene: TRBJ1-1
V gene: TRBV6-6

CDR3 protein: AISESAGRNTEAF
J gene: TRBJ1-1
V gene: TRBV10-3

CDR3 protein: ASQSDLNTEAF
J gene: TRBJ1-1
V gene: TRBV12-3/TRBV12-4

CDR3 protein: ARSILLLTNEKLF
J gene: TRBJ1-4
V gene: TRBV7-5

CDR3 protein: ASSLAGTADSPLH
J gene: TRBJ1-6
V gene: TRBV5-1

CDR3 protein: ASSLMAGASEKLF
J gene: TRBJ1-4
V gene: TRBV27

CDR3 protein: ASSAWGGDGNTIY
J gene: TRBJ1-3
V gene: TRBV25-1

CDR3 protein: AISESGQGASGELF
J gene: TRBJ2-2
V gene: TRBV10-3

CDR3 protein: ASSAGQNTIY
J gene: TRBJ1-3
V gene: TRBV9

CDR3 protein: ASSQGVRGNTDTQY
J gene: TRBJ2-3
V gene: TRBV3-1/TRBV3-2

CDR3 protein: AWSFTQGAVSYEQY
J gene: TRBJ2-7
V gene: TRBV30

CDR3 protein: ASSLVALRGNTDTQY
J gene: TRBJ2-3
V gene: TRBV5-5

CDR3 protein: ASSLASGGLVRYEQY
J gene: TRBJ2-7
V gene: TRBV5-8

CDR3 protein: ASSLTTGEVKNIQY
J gene: TRBJ2-4
V gene: TRBV7-2

CDR3 protein: ASSQGAVFRGYT
J gene: TRBJ1-2
V gene: TRBV7-9

CDR3 protein: ASSYNRAPGTEAF
J gene: TRBJ1-1
V gene: TRBV6-2/TRBV6-3

CDR3 protein: ASSQRERGTYEQY
J gene: TRBJ2-7
V gene: TRBV4-2

CDR3 protein: ASSEHRTGTDTQY
J gene: TRBJ2-3
V gene: TRBV2

CDR3 protein: ASSIGGLAGLNNEQF
J gene: TRBJ2-1
V gene: TRBV19

CDR3 protein: ASSLGVRTEQY
J gene: TRBJ2-7
V gene: TRBV12-3/TRBV12-4

CDR3 protein: ASSIGQGMLDEQF
J gene: TRBJ2-1
V gene: TRBV19

CDR3 protein: ASRRPLATNTGELF
J gene: TRBJ2-2
V gene: TRBV11-2

CDR3 protein: ASSGQGATNEKLF
J gene: TRBJ1-4
V gene: TRBV9

CDR3 protein: ASSRDRVSGNTIY
J gene: TRBJ1-3
V gene: TRBV3-1/TRBV3-2

CDR3 protein: ASSLGQGIYQPQH
J gene: TRBJ1-5
V gene: TRBV27

CDR3 protein: ASSTSTGESNQPQH
J gene: TRBJ1-5
V gene: TRBV5-8

CDR3 protein: ASGLQGSGAF
J gene: TRBJ1-1
V gene: TRBV12-5

CDR3 protein: ASSPETNYNSPLH
J gene: TRBJ1-6
V gene: TRBV18

CDR3 protein: ATSRDNQPQH
J gene: TRBJ1-5
V gene: TRBV15

CDR3 protein: ASPGAGMEQY
J gene: TRBJ2-7
V gene: TRBV3-1/TRBV3-2

CDR3 protein: ASSLDQGPVAEAF
J gene: TRBJ1-1
V gene: TRBV7-9

CDR3 protein: ASSFKQGSEKLF
J gene: TRBJ1-4
V gene: TRBV5-6

CDR3 protein: ASSRIRITTSGNGNEQF
J gene: TRBJ2-1
V gene: TRBV4-2

CDR3 protein: ASSLNAAFYGYT
J gene: TRBJ1-2
V gene: TRBV7-8

CDR3 protein: ASSKVAGIVETDTQY
J gene: TRBJ2-3
V gene: TRBV5-1

CDR3 protein: ASSLGQPGNTIY
J gene: TRBJ1-3
V gene: TRBV7-9

CDR3 protein: ASSFDLGDTQY
J gene: TRBJ2-3
V gene: TRBV7-2

CDR3 protein: ASSPGRSNYGYT
J gene: TRBJ1-2
V gene: TRBV18

CDR3 protein: ASSLGGAVETQY
J gene: TRBJ2-5
V gene: TRBV5-1

CDR3 protein: ASSPTTALNTEAF
J gene: TRBJ1-1
V gene: TRBV18